This record looks at one TCR beta chain sequence and its context. This entry is derived from a study of blood T cell repertoires in COVID-19. Study information: The samples span acute and convalescent COVID-19 from the United States, Italy and Spain.

The germline CDR1 and CDR2 sequences are MNHEY and SVGAGI. The CDR3 has 14 amino acids. V gave up 3 bases and J gave up 7 bases, with 12 bases separating them. Those enrolled in Seattle joined during active infection and were followed longitudinally afterward. Original methodology: Estimated nucleated cell counts came from reference gene primer amplification. The table came from immunoSEQ multiplex PCR; TCRdb's copy has only in-frame clones and leaves some out. D and trimming come from the DNA, and the V and J calls and clone size come from that table. The sample lists 150,000 or so clones; around nine tenths were seen once.

The clonotype originates from a woman aged 70-85 years with COVID-19, enrolled during active disease. Sequencing used peripheral blood. The gene calls are TRBV6-5 and TRBJ1-4; a weak D match, TRBD1 (5 bases). The CDR3 is CASSYERGSEKLFF. In nucleotides, the CDR3 is TGTGCCAGCAGTTATGAAAGGGGAAGTGAAAAACTGTTTTTT.